The entry that follows covers one T cell receptor beta chain sequence. Its target is not known. This sample was included in a study of lymphopenia after photon versus proton radiotherapy. Study-level points and caveats: After lymphocyte nadir, photon-treated repertoires showed oligoclonal expansion, especially CD8+ Temra. Larger post-nadir TCR diversity loss correlated inversely with survival in deceased patients.

V lost 4 bases to trimming and J lost 0 bases; unmatched junction nucleotides: 9. CDR3 length: 16 residues. Per germline, CDR1 SGHTA and CDR2 FQGNSA. The data were produced by immunoSEQ multiplex PCR, yet TCRdb's version contains in-frame clones alone and is incomplete. The top ten clones hold roughly 13% of a sample with approximately 65,000 clones, about nine tenths of them seen once. This sequence was found in an elderly man with esophageal cancer. The chain recombines TRBV7-2 with TRBJ2-7, with TRBD2 identical over 7 bases. The sample was peripheral blood, taken from a patient treated with proton-based radiotherapy. The CDR3 is CASSSSRREPSYEQYF. The CDR3 DNA reads TGTGCCAGCAGCTCCAGCCGGCGGGAGCCCTCCTACGAGCAGTACTTC.